Each of the 15 T cell receptor beta chains below was sequenced from the same sample in a study. TCRdb re-called the RT-PCR reads with MiXCR, one entry per CDR3 protein. The sample has about 680,000 distinct CDR3 sequences, 13% to 15% seen once. Sequenced material: memory CD4+ T cells from blood. Receptors originate from a female donor in good health, serving as a healthy control.

The V gene is TRBV4-3, the J gene TRBJ2-3, with D possibly called TRBD1 or TRBD2 (5 bases each). V was clipped by 4 bases and J by 6 bases, with 14 bases between them. CDR3 length: 14 residues. Germline lookup yields CDR1 LGHNA and CDR2 YSLEER. The CDR3 region has the DNA TGCGCCAGCAGCCCCGGGGCGAGTTGGGATACGCAGTATTTT. Translating gives CASSPGASWDTQYF.

The sample holds a few counts of this clonotype. The chain uses TRBV12-3 or TRBV12-4 and TRBJ1-2; TRBD1 might be the D (6 bases). Trimming left V 3 bases short and J 1 base short, with 9 bases between. This CDR3 has 14 residues. CDR3 in amino acids: CASSFGGRNYGYTF. For the CDR3, the DNA is TGTGCCAGCAGTTTCGGGGGCCGTAACTATGGCTACACCTTC.

The DNA for the CDR3 is TGTGCCAGCAGCTTCCCGGGCGGGGAACTAGCCAAAAACATTCAGTACTTC. Its translation is CASSFPGGELAKNIQYF. This chain joins TRBV7-2 and TRBJ2-4; tentative D call: TRBD2 (6 bases). Deletions cut 3 bases from V and 0 bases from J, with 15 bases between. The CDR3 contains 17 residues. Looked up from germline, CDR1 is SGHTA and CDR2 is FQGNSA. Full variable domain (rest looked up from reference TRBV7-2 and TRBJ2-4): GAGVSQSPSNKVTEKGKDVELRCDPISGHTALYWYRQSLGQGLEFLIYFQGNSAPDKSGLPSDRFSAERTGGSVSTLTIQRTQQEDSAVYLCASSFPGGELAKNIQYFGAGTRLSVL.

V and J are TRBV7-3 and TRBJ2-3, with a weak D call TRBD1 (6 bases). The CDR3 loop spans 15 amino acids. Germline CDR1 reads SGHTA; CDR2 reads FQGTGA. The ends were cut back, 5 bases at V and 2 bases at J, with 14 bases in the middle. CDR3 protein: CASSPRTATTDTQYF. The CDR3 DNA is TGTGCCAGCAGCCCGAGGACAGCCACCACAGATACGCAGTATTTT.

The chain uses TRBV24-1 and TRBJ2-1; D ambiguous. CDR3 length equals 13 residues. V was shortened by 1 base and J by 13 bases, with 13 bases between the two germline ends. Germline CDR1 and CDR2: KGHDR and SFDVKD. The CDR3 protein is CATSDFAIRRQFF. CDR3 DNA: TGTGCCACCAGTGATTTCGCGATACGGAGACAGTTCTTC.

This clonotype was found many times. The genes are TRBV7-9 and TRBJ1-5; D not certain. The CDR3 length is 14 residues. V gave up 4 bases and J gave up 0 bases, with 7 bases separating them. Germline V gene lookup returns CDR1 SEHNR and CDR2 FQNEAQ (reference sequence). CDR3 sequence: CASSSHYSNQPQHF. The CDR3, as DNA: TGTGCCAGCAGCTCACATTATAGCAATCAGCCCCAGCATTTT.

This clonotype has more than one count but fewer than ten. The chain uses TRBV7-2 and TRBJ1-2; 9 bases match TRBD1. The germline CDR1 and CDR2 sequences are SGHTA and FQGNSA. The CDR3 loop spans 14 amino acids. V was clipped by 8 bases and J by 1 base; unmatched bases: 5. The CDR3 DNA reads as TGTGCCAGCTTCTGGACAGGGGTTAACTATGGCTACACCTTC. Protein product: CASFWTGVNYGYTF.

This clonotype was counted many times. The chain has TRBV6-5 and TRBJ1-1; D gene ambiguous. Per germline, CDR1 MNHEY and CDR2 SVGAGI. V was shortened by 2 bases and J by 1 base, with 5 bases between the two germline ends. The CDR3 totals 13 residues. CDR3 bases: TGTGCCAGCAGTTACGAGGGGAACACTGAAGCTTTCTTT. Residues: CASSYEGNTEAFF.

This sequence joins TRBV27 and TRBJ1-4, with D maybe TRBD1 (5 bases). CDR1 is MNHEY, CDR2 SMNVEV, per germline (reference sequence). The CDR3 is 14 amino acids. Trimming stripped 6 bases from V and 4 bases from J, with 12 bases between. The CDR3 coding sequence is TGTGCCAGCAGCAGAGTCGGGGGTAATGAAAAACTGTTTTTT. It translates to CASSRVGGNEKLFF.

V usage is TRBV7-9 and J usage is TRBJ1-5, with D hard to call. Trimming pared 0 bases from V and 0 bases from J, leaving 12 bases between. This CDR3 contains 17 residues. Germline values: CDR1 SEHNR, CDR2 FQNEAQ (reference sequence). The CDR3 region is CASSLADQSYSNQPQHF. CDR3 nucleotides: TGTGCCAGCAGCTTAGCGGACCAGAGCTATAGCAATCAGCCCCAGCATTTT.

J is TRBJ2-5 and V is TRBV11-2, with a possible D match to TRBD2 (6 bases). The V gene's germline CDR1 is SGHAT and CDR2 FQNNGV. The length of the CDR3 is 15 residues. Trimming pared 5 bases from V and 1 base from J, leaving 14 bases between. The CDR3 region is CASSLPAGPQETQYF. CDR3 bases: TGTGCCAGCAGCCTTCCGGCGGGACCCCAAGAGACCCAGTACTTC.

J is TRBJ1-1 and V is TRBV5-1; D unresolved. This CDR3 has 15 amino acids. Germline CDR1 reads SGHRS; CDR2 reads YFSETQ. The V end was cut by 0 bases, the J end by 7 bases, with 16 bases between. CDR3 residues: CASSLARLGEGEAFF. The CDR3 region has the DNA TGCGCCAGCAGCTTGGCCAGACTCGGGGAGGGTGAAGCTTTCTTT.

Many counts were recorded for this clonotype. V is TRBV7-2 and J is TRBJ2-7, with TRBD2 matching 7 bases. Germline CDR1 is SGHTA and CDR2 is FQGNSA. The CDR3 totals 12 residues. V lost 6 bases and J lost 7; bases outside the gene matches: 6. CDR3 in amino acids: CASSLGRVEQYF. CDR3 nucleotides: TGTGCCAGCAGTCTTGGGAGGGTTGAGCAGTACTTC.

This clonotype was found many times. This chain uses TRBV7-2 with TRBJ2-7, with a possible D match to TRBD2 (5 bases). Deletions cut 7 bases from V and 0 bases from J, with 16 bases between. This CDR3 is built from 15 residues. Germline V gene data show CDR1 as SGHTA and CDR2 as FQGNSA. CDR3 protein: CASIPVAGNSYEQYF. The CDR3 DNA is TGTGCCAGCATCCCGGTCGCGGGCAACTCCTACGAGCAGTACTTC.

The chain has TRBV6-6 and TRBJ1-5; 9 nucleotides align to TRBD1. The J segment lost 0 bases and the V segment lost 5 bases, leaving 5 bases of the junction unmatched. Germline V gene sequence: CDR1 MNHNY, CDR2 SVGAGI (reference sequence). CDR3 length equals 16 residues. CDR3 in DNA: TGTGCCAGCAGTACGGGACAGGGAATTAGCAATCAGCCCCAGCATTTT. The encoded protein is CASSTGQGISNQPQHF.